This T cell receptor (beta chain) came from a study of blood T cell repertoires in COVID-19 (dated by TCRdb to 2018 to 2021). As for the study more broadly: Samples covering the acute and convalescent phases of COVID-19 were provided by collaborators in the United States, Italy and Spain. The samples were drawn from the first 160 participants of the ongoing ImmuneRACE study and from roughly 1,300 subjects provided by 6 global collaborators. Where available, HLA class I and class II types were taken from metadata supplied by the sample provider and were not determined by assay-based typing. The sample metadata nearly always contained a de-identified subject ID, COVID-19 status, age in years and sex. A freely available public database, intended as a resource for researchers studying the immune response to SARS-CoV-2, is where the repertoires were released. Deeply sampled blood TCRbeta repertoires from subjects exposed to, actively infected with, or recovered from COVID-19 were included in the dataset. The prospective study material was composed of cDNA or gDNA derived from T cells, B-cell-depleted T cells, or PBMCs. What the work shows at the level of the full study, not this receptor alone: How much clinical and demographic metadata was included differed by source and by participant, and the metadata was provided uncurated.

Cut back by 1 base and 0 bases, the V and J ends lie 19 bases apart. Spanning cysteine to phenylalanine, the CDR3 consists of 19 amino acids. Only CDR3 DNA remains: 57 bases, in frame from the first base. Looking up the germline V gene (reference sequence) yields CDR1 LNHDA and CDR2 SQIVND. The immunoSEQ Assay, a bias-controlled multiplex PCR, was used to amplify TCRbeta CDR3 regions from genomic DNA. The paper's data handling went like this. The number of nucleated cells in each sample was estimated by amplification of reference gene primers within the assay. To quantify the absolute abundance of each unique TCRbeta CDR3 rearrangement, sequence reads were collapsed and filtered. For each sample, productive Simpson clonality was calculated as the square root of Simpson's diversity index over productive rearrangements. TCRdb re-hosts the immuneACCESS table, in-frame sequences only. Its copies lack some clones; in the studies checked, an unresolved V gene accounts for under half of them, and the cause for the rest is not known. V and J calls and clone size are copied from that table; D and trimming were computed from the DNA. This sample is represented by around 400,000 clones; 91% of them were singletons. The biggest ten clones account for around 0.94% of the sample.

Details on this clone: The antigen this receptor binds is unknown. Per-base quality was not reported, and no clone a single base away is much larger than it.

Participants in the prospective study were enrolled through a virtual design, were aged about 18 to 100 years, and lived in under 25 United States geographic areas. Cohort assignment in the prospective study relied on participant-reported clinical history from a screening survey and a study questionnaire. A participant counted as exposed if, within 2 weeks of entering the study, that participant had been in contact with someone who had a PCR-confirmed or clinician-diagnosed COVID-19 case. In the prospective study, mobile phlebotomists collected whole blood, serum and a nasopharyngeal or oropharyngeal swab from each participant. Additional blood draws and questionnaires over an approximately two-month period could optionally be provided by prospective study participants. Prospective study blood samples were shipped either frozen or at room temperature before DNA extraction.

The V and J segments used are TRBV19 and TRBJ1-5; TRBD1 is possibly the D segment (5 matching bases). Sample: PBMCs or T cells enriched from blood (not recorded which). This clonotype was sampled from a woman in her thirties or forties who had been exposed to COVID-19. The CDR3 sequence is CASSIGQGRPSYSNQPQHF. The DNA is as follows: TGTGCCAGTAGTATAGGCCAGGGCCGTCCATCATATAGCAATCAGCCCCAGCATTTT.